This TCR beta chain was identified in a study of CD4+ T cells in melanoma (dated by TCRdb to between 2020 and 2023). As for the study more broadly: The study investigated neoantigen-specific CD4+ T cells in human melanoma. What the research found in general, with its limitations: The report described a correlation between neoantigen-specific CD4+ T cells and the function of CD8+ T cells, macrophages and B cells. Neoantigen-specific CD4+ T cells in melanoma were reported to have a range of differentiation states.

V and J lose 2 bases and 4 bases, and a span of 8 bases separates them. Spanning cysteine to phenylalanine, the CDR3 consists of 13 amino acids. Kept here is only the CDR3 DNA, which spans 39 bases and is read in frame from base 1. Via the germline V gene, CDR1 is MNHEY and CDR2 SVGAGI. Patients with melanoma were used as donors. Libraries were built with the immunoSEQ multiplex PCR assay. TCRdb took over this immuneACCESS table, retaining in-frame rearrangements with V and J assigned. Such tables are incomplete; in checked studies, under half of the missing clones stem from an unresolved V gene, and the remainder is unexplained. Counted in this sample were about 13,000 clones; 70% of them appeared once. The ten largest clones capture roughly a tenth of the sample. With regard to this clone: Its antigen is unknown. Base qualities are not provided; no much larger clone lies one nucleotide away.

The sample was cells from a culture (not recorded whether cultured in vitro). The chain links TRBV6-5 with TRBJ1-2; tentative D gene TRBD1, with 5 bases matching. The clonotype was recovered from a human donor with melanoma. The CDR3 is CASSYGRAYGYTF. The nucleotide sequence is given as TGTGCCAGCAGTTACGGCAGGGCCTATGGCTACACCTTC.